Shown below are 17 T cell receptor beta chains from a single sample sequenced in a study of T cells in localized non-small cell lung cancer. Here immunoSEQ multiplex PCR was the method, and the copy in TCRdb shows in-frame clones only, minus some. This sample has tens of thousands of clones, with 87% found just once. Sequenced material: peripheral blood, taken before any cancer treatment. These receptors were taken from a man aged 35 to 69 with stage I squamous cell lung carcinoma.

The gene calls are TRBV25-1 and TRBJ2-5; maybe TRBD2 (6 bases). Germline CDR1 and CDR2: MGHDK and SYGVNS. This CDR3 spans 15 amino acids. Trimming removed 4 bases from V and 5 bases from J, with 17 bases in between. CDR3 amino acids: CASSVSAEGLETQYF. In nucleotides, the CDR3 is TGTGCCAGCAGTGTTTCAGCGGAGGGTTTGGAGACCCAGTACTTC.

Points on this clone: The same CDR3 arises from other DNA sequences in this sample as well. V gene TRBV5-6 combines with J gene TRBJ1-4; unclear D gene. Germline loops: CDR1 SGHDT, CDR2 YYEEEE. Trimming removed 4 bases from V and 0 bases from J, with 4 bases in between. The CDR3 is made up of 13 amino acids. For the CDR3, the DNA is TGTGCCAGCAGCCTTCCAACTAATGAAAAACTGTTTTTT. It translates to CASSLPTNEKLFF.

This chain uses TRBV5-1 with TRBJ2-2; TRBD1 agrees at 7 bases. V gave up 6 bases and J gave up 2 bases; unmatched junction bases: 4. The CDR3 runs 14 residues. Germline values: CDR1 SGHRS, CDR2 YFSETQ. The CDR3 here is CASTDRVNTGELFF. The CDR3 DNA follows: TGCGCCAGCACCGACAGGGTCAACACCGGGGAGCTGTTTTTT.

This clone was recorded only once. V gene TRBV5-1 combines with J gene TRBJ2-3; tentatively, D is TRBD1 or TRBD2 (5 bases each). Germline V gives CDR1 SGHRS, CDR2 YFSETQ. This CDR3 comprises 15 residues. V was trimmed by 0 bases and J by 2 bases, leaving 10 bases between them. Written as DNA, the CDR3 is TGCGCCAGCAGCTTGGGAGGGGACGCCACAGATACGCAGTATTTT. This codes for CASSLGGDATDTQYF. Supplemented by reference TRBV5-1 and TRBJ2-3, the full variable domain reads KAGVTQTPRYLIKTRGQQVTLSCSPISGHRSVSWYQQTPGQGLQFLFEYFSETQRNKGNFPGRFSGRQFSNSRSEMNVSTLELGDSALYLCASSLGGDATDTQYFGPGTRLTVL.

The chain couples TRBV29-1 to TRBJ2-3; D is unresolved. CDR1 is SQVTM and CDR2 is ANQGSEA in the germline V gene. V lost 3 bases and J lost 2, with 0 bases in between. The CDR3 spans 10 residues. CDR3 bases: TGCAGCGTTGACACAGATACGCAGTATTTT. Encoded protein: CSVDTDTQYF.

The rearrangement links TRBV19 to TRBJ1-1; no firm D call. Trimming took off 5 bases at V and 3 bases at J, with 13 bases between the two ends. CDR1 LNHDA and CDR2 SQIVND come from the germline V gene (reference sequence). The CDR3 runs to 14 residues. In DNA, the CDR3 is TGTGCCAGTAGTTTAGGTAGGGAGGACACTGAAGCTTTCTTT. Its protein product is CASSLGREDTEAFF.

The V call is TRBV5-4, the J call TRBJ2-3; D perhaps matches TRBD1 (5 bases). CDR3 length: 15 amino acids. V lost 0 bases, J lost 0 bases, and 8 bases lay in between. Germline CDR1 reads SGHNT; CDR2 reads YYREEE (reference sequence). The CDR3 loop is CASSLARASTDTQYF. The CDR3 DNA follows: TGTGCCAGCAGCTTGGCCAGGGCTAGCACAGATACGCAGTATTTT. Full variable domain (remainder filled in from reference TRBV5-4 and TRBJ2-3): ETGVTQSPTHLIKTRGQQVTLRCSSQSGHNTVSWYQQALGQGPQFIFQYYREEENGRGNFPPRFSGLQFPNYSSELNVNALELDDSALYLCASSLARASTDTQYFGPGTRLTVL.

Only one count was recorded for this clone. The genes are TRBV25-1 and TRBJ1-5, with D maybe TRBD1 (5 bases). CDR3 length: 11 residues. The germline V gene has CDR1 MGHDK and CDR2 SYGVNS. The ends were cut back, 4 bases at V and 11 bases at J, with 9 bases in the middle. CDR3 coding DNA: TGTGCCAGCAGTGGGGGGGGGTCCCAGCATTTT. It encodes CASSGGGSQHF.

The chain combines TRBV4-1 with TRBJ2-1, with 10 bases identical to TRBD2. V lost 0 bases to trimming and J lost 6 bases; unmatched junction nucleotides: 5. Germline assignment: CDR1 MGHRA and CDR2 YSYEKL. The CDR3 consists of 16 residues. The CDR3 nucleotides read TGCGCCAGCAGCCAAGATTTTCAGCGGGGGGGCAATGAGCAGTTCTTC. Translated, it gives CASSQDFQRGGNEQFF.

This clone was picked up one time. The CDR3 sequence is CASSLENTEAFF. In nucleotides, the CDR3 is TGTGCCAGCAGCTTAGAAAACACTGAAGCTTTCTTT. This sequence joins TRBV7-2 and TRBJ1-1; D not certain. The CDR3 contains 12 residues. The germline V gene encodes CDR1 SGHTA and CDR2 FQGNSA. V dropped 1 base and J dropped 2 bases, with 2 bases sitting between them.

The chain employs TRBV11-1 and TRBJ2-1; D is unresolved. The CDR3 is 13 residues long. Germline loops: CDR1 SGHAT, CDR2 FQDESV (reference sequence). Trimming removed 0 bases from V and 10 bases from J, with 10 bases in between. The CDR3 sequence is CASSLATVGEQFF. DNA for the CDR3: TGTGCCAGCAGCTTAGCGACGGTCGGGGAGCAGTTCTTC.

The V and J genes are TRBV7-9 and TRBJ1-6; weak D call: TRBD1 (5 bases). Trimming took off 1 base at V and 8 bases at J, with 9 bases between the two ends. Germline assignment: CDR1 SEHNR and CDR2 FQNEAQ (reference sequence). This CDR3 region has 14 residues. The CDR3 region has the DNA TGTGCCAGCAGCTTAGGGGGCCGGGATTCACCCCTCCACTTT. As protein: CASSLGGRDSPLHF.

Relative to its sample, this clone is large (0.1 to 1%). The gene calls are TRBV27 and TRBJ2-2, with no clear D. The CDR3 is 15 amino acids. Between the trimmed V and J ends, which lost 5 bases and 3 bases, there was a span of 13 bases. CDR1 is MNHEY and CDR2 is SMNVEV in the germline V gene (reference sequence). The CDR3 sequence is CASSGIFRDTGELFF. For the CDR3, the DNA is TGTGCCAGCAGTGGGATTTTTCGGGACACCGGGGAGCTGTTTTTT.

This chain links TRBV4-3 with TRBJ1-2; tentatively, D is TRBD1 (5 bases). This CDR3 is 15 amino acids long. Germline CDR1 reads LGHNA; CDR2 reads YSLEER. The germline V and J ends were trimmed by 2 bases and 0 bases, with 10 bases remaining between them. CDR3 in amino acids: CASSQTRQTNYGYTF. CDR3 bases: TGCGCCAGCAGCCAAACCCGACAGACTAACTATGGCTACACCTTC.

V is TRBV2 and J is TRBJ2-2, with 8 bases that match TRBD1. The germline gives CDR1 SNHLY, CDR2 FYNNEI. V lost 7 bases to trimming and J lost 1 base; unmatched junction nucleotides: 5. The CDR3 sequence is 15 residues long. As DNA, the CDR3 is TGTGCCAGCAATAGCAGGGGGCGGAACACCGGGGAGCTGTTTTTT. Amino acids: CASNSRGRNTGELFF.

CDR3 nucleotide sequence: TGTGCCAGCAGCCAAGGGACACTGAACACTGAAGCTTTCTTT. Its protein product is CASSQGTLNTEAFF. The rearrangement joins TRBV4-2 to TRBJ1-1, with D perhaps matching TRBD1 (5 bases). This CDR3 has 14 amino acids. V was clipped by 1 base and J by 0 bases, with 6 bases between them. Germline CDR1 reads LGHNA; CDR2 reads YNFKEQ.

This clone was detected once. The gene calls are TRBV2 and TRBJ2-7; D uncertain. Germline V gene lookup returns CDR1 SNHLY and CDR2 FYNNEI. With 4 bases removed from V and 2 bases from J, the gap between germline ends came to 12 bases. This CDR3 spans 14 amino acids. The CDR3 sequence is CASSGSSVPYEQYF. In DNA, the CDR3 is TGTGCCAGCAGTGGTTCATCGGTCCCCTACGAGCAGTACTTC.